This T cell receptor (beta chain) was sequenced for a study of blood T cell repertoires in COVID-19. Whole-study context: COVID-19 samples, acute and convalescent, were from the United States, Italy and Spain. Sources were T cells, B-cell-depleted T cells, or PBMCs; the material itself was cDNA or gDNA.

TCRdb keeps only in-frame clones here, not all; method: immunoSEQ multiplex PCR. The top ten clones hold approximately 3.5% of a sample with under 200,000 clones, around nine tenths of them seen once. The CDR3 covers 13 residues. Between the trimmed V and J ends, which lost 0 bases and 5 bases, there was a span of 5 bases. Looked up from germline, CDR1 is LGHNA and CDR2 is YNFKEQ. The sequenced sample was peripheral blood. The genes are TRBV4-2 and TRBJ2-1, with D unresolved. The sequence was obtained from a man between 70 and 80 years old with acute or convalescent COVID-19. CDR3 region: CASSQEFDNEQFF. The CDR3 DNA reads as TGTGCCAGCAGCCAAGAGTTCGACAATGAGCAGTTCTTC.